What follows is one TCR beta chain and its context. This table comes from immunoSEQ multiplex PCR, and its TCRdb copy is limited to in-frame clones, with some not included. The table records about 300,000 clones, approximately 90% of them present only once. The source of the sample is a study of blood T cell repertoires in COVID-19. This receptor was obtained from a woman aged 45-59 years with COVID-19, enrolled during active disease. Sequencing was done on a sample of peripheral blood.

The CDR3 nucleotides read TGTGCCAGCACCTGGACAGGGGGTCAGCCCCAGCATTTT. Amino acids: CASTWTGGQPQHF. This chain joins TRBV7-2 and TRBJ1-5; 10 bases match TRBD1. The germline gives CDR1 SGHTA, CDR2 FQGNSA. CDR3 size: 13 residues. V lost 7 bases, J lost 6 bases, and 3 bases stayed unmatched. The complete variable domain, with remaining parts taken from reference TRBV7-2 and TRBJ1-5, reads GAGVSQSPSNKVTEKGKDVELRCDPISGHTALYWYRQSLGQGLEFLIYFQGNSAPDKSGLPSDRFSAERTGGSVSTLTIQRTQQEDSAVYLCASTWTGGQPQHFGDGTRLSIL.